Each of the 32 T cell receptor beta chains below was sequenced from the same sample in a study of response to subunit inactivated influenza vaccine. TCRdb ran MiXCR on the RT-PCR reads and lists one entry per CDR3 protein. The table has more than 700,000 distinct CDR3 sequences, 21% seen once. Sequencing was performed on PBMCs from blood, taken approximately 5 days after vaccination. These receptors originate from a man aged 50-60 years who received an inactivated influenza vaccine.

This clonotype was picked up a small number of times. Written as DNA, the CDR3 is TGTGCCAGCAGTCCAGCGGGGGGGCCGTCAAATACGCAGTATTTT. Its protein product is CASSPAGGPSNTQYF. The chain couples TRBV6-2 or TRBV6-3 to TRBJ2-3; 10 nucleotides align to TRBD2. J was trimmed by 7 bases and V by 5 bases; bases with no gene match: 9. The CDR3 sequence is 15 residues long. Germline V gene lookup returns CDR1 MNHEY and CDR2 SVGEGT.

This clonotype was counted a few times. The V call is TRBV3-1, the J call TRBJ2-5; D might be TRBD2 (5 bases). The CDR3 consists of 15 residues. Per the germline V gene, CDR1 is LGHDT and CDR2 is YNNKEL (reference sequence). V lost 5 bases and J 4 bases, leaving 17 bases between the germline ends. As DNA, the CDR3 is TGTGCCAGCAGCTCGACACCGGGGTCGGGAGAGACCCAGTACTTC. The encoded protein is CASSSTPGSGETQYF.

This chain joins TRBV5-1 and TRBJ1-1, with D unclear. Germline CDR1 and CDR2: SGHRS and YFSETQ. The CDR3 has 14 amino acids. V was cut by 0 bases and J by 4 bases, with 10 bases left in between. CDR3 DNA sequence: TGCGCCAGCAGCTTGGCCGGGATCGCCACTGAAGCTTTCTTT. Translating gives CASSLAGIATEAFF. Combining the CDR3 with reference TRBV5-1 and TRBJ1-1 gives the whole variable domain KAGVTQTPRYLIKTRGQQVTLSCSPISGHRSVSWYQQTPGQGLQFLFEYFSETQRNKGNFPGRFSGRQFSNSRSEMNVSTLELGDSALYLCASSLAGIATEAFFGQGTRLTVV.

This chain uses TRBV24-1 with TRBJ2-1; 8 bases line up with TRBD2. V shed 6 bases and J 0 bases; nucleotides not matched to a gene: 9. The CDR3 contains 17 residues. Germline assignment: CDR1 KGHDR and CDR2 SFDVKD. The CDR3 is CATSPSLLAGSYNEQFF. CDR3 sequence (DNA): TGTGCCACCAGTCCGTCTCTTCTAGCGGGCTCCTACAATGAGCAGTTCTTC.

Here the CDR3 DNA reads TGTGCCAGCAGCCAAGACTTTGGGGGACACAGCTCCTACGAGCAGTACTTC. This codes for CASSQDFGGHSSYEQYF. The genes are TRBV4-2 and TRBJ2-7, with D perhaps matching TRBD1 (6 bases). Germline V gene lookup returns CDR1 LGHNA and CDR2 YNFKEQ. The V end lost 0 bases, the J end lost 0 bases, and 15 bases lay between the germline ends. The CDR3 length is 17 residues.

Details on this clonotype: An end of the junction differs from the germline gene, which may be a read error. The gene calls are TRBV5-1 and TRBJ2-1; 13 positions agree with TRBD2. The CDR3 has 17 residues. Per germline, CDR1 SGHRS and CDR2 YFSETQ. DNA for the CDR3: TGCGCCAGCAGCGTGGGACTAGCGGGGAGCTCCTACAAAGAGCAGTTCTTC. Protein product: CASSVGLAGSSYKEQFF.

This chain uses TRBV4-2 with TRBJ2-3; 9 bases are shared with TRBD2. V shed 0 bases, J shed 6 bases, and the junction held 4 bases outside the gene matches. The CDR3 length is 15 residues. Germline V gene lookup returns CDR1 LGHNA and CDR2 YNFKEQ. CDR3 sequence reads: CASSQDVAGGDTQYF. The CDR3 nucleotides read TGTGCCAGCAGCCAAGATGTGGCGGGGGGGGATACGCAGTATTTT.

Turning to this clonotype: Possible read error: a much larger clone is one base away. The chain employs TRBV4-2 and TRBJ2-1; 9 positions agree with TRBD1. CDR1 is LGHNA and CDR2 is YNFKEQ in the germline V gene. The CDR3 is 15 amino acids. The CDR3 spells CDSSKAWTGVNEQFF. The CDR3 coding sequence is TGTGACAGCAGCAAGGCCTGGACAGGGGTGAATGAGCAGTTCTTC.

There are a few counts of this clonotype. This chain links TRBV4-2 with TRBJ2-7; tentative D call: TRBD2 (5 bases). The germline V gene has CDR1 LGHNA and CDR2 YNFKEQ. This CDR3 has 15 amino acids. Trimming shortened V by 0 bases and J by 3 bases, and 12 bases separated the two germline ends. CDR3 sequence reads: CASSQDLGGDYEQYF. The DNA for the CDR3 is TGTGCCAGCAGCCAAGATCTTGGAGGAGACTACGAGCAGTACTTC.

This CDR3 is CASSLEGGLGGELFF. For the CDR3, the DNA is TGTGCCAGCAGCTTAGAGGGTGGGCTCGGCGGGGAGCTGTTTTTT. V usage is TRBV7-2 and J usage is TRBJ2-2; D gene uncertain. The V gene lost 1 base and the J gene lost 7 bases, with 13 bases spanning the gap. This CDR3 is 15 amino acids long. Germline V gene lookup returns CDR1 SGHTA and CDR2 FQGNSA.

The rearrangement joins TRBV4-2 to TRBJ1-5, with TRBD1 matching 8 bases. This CDR3 has 18 residues. Germline CDR1 and CDR2: LGHNA and YNFKEQ. Trimming cost V 0 bases and J 2 bases; bases outside gene matches: 9. CDR3 bases: TGTGCCAGCAGCCAAGATACCGGGACAGGAGGCGGCAATCAGCCCCAGCATTTT. Residues: CASSQDTGTGGGNQPQHF.

V gene TRBV10-3 combines with J gene TRBJ2-2, with 10 bases identical to TRBD2. The V segment lost 11 bases and the J segment 1 base; nucleotides outside the gene matches: 7. The CDR3 runs 15 residues. Per germline, CDR1 ENHRY and CDR2 SYGVKD. The CDR3 is CAVTTSGVNTGELFF. For the CDR3, the DNA is TGTGCCGTCACAACTAGCGGGGTGAACACCGGGGAGCTGTTTTTT.

This clonotype was picked up a small number of times. This rearrangement joins TRBV6-5 to TRBJ1-1; 10 bases line up with TRBD1. V lost 4 bases to trimming and J lost 10 bases; unmatched junction nucleotides: 6. Germline-derived CDR1 and CDR2 are MNHEY and SVGAGI. The CDR3 consists of 13 residues. CDR3 bases: TGTGCCAGCAGTTGGGGGACAGGGGTCCGAGCTTTCTTT. Its protein product is CASSWGTGVRAFF.

This clonotype was observed at least ten times. The chain links TRBV7-9 to TRBJ1-1, with TRBD1 identical over 7 bases. Losses at the gene ends were 5 bases for V and 5 bases for J; bases not matched to a gene: 5. The CDR3 spans 13 residues. Germline V gives CDR1 SEHNR, CDR2 FQNEAQ (reference sequence). In nucleotides, the CDR3 is TGTGCCAGCAGCCGAGACAGGGCAACTGAAGCTTTCTTT. Translated: CASSRDRATEAFF.

This clonotype occurred once. The chain couples TRBV5-1 to TRBJ2-3; either TRBD1 or TRBD2 may supply D (6 bases each). This CDR3 region has 14 residues. Germline V gene lookup returns CDR1 SGHRS and CDR2 YFSETQ. The V end was cut by 6 bases, the J end by 2 bases, with 13 bases between. In DNA, the CDR3 is TGCGCCAGCAACAAGGGGGGAACCACAGATACGCAGTATTTT. It specifies CASNKGGTTDTQYF.

V gene TRBV20-1 combines with J gene TRBJ2-7; 11 bases fit TRBD2. In germline, CDR1 is DFQATT, CDR2 SNEGSKA (reference sequence). The CDR3 sequence is 16 residues long. After removal of 3 bases from V and 6 bases from J, the junction contained 13 bases not matched to a gene. The CDR3 region is CSARVSGRAINGEQYF. DNA of the CDR3: TGCAGTGCTAGGGTTAGCGGGAGGGCCATAAACGGCGAGCAGTACTTC.

This clonotype has a handful of counts. The J gene is TRBJ1-5, the V gene TRBV6-1, with D tentatively TRBD1 (6 bases). V was pared by 7 bases and J by 6 bases, with 10 bases between. Germline values: CDR1 MNHNS, CDR2 SASEGT. This CDR3 is 12 amino acids long. The CDR3 region is CASKGGGQPQHF. In DNA, the CDR3 is TGTGCCAGCAAGGGGGGCGGTCAGCCCCAGCATTTT.

The table lists this clonotype with a few counts. The chain combines TRBV11-2 with TRBJ2-2; 11 bases are a match to TRBD2. With V trimmed by 6 bases and J by 4 bases, 7 bases remained unmatched. This CDR3 comprises 16 residues. Germline V gene sequence: CDR1 SGHAT, CDR2 FQNNGV. The CDR3 DNA reads as TGTGCCAGCAGTCCAACTAGCGGGAGAGGCACCGGGGAGCTGTTTTTT. Protein: CASSPTSGRGTGELFF.

This clonotype has more than one count but fewer than ten. The V gene is TRBV9, the J gene TRBJ1-2, with D perhaps matching TRBD1 (6 bases). Germline CDR1 is SGDLS and CDR2 is YYNGEE. Trimming took off 6 bases at V and 5 bases at J, with 14 bases between the two ends. The CDR3 totals 13 residues. Here the CDR3 DNA reads TGTGCCAGCAAGGGCAGGGGACCTTATGGCTACACCTTC. It translates to CASKGRGPYGYTF.

J is TRBJ2-3 and V is TRBV7-9; TRBD1 agrees at 7 bases. V was pared by 1 base and J by 0 bases, with 4 bases of the junction left unmatched. The V gene's germline CDR1 is SEHNR and CDR2 FQNEAQ (reference sequence). CDR3 length equals 16 residues. CDR3 in amino acids: CASSLGTGSSTDTQYF. In DNA form, the CDR3 reads TGTGCCAGCAGCTTAGGGACAGGTTCTAGCACAGATACGCAGTATTTT.

The table lists this clonotype with a few counts. The chain joins TRBV29-1 to TRBJ2-3; D is tentatively TRBD1 or TRBD2 (5 bases each). The CDR3 sequence is 14 residues long. Germline CDR1 reads SQVTM; CDR2 reads ANQGSEA. V shed 4 bases and J shed 4 bases, with 15 bases lying between them. The CDR3 loop reads CSVGDGTSADTQYF. The CDR3 nucleotides read TGCAGCGTTGGGGACGGAACCAGCGCAGATACGCAGTATTTT.

In this sample, this clonotype turned up once. This chain links TRBV10-1 with TRBJ2-1, with D tentatively TRBD2 (5 bases). CDR1 is WNHNN, CDR2 SYGVQD, per germline (reference sequence). V was trimmed by 4 bases and J by 5 bases, leaving 18 bases between them. CDR3 size: 16 residues. CDR3 sequence reads: CASSGTGLAAHNEQFF. DNA of the CDR3: TGCGCCAGCAGTGGTACCGGACTCGCCGCCCACAATGAGCAGTTCTTC.

Only a few counts were recorded for this clonotype. This chain uses TRBV6-5 with TRBJ2-7, with TRBD2 matching over 12 bases. There are 18 residues in the CDR3. The trim removed 4 bases at V and 1 base at J, leaving 11 bases unmatched. Germline V gene data show CDR1 as MNHEY and CDR2 as SVGAGI. In nucleotides, the CDR3 is TGTGCCAGCAGTTCCCACCTCTATACTAGCGGGGGGTCCTACGAGCAGTACTTC. The encoded protein is CASSSHLYTSGGSYEQYF.

This clonotype has more than one count but fewer than ten. J is TRBJ2-1 and V is TRBV7-9, with TRBD2 matching over 8 bases. Trimming cost V 5 bases and J 5 bases; bases outside gene matches: 11. Germline CDR1 reads SEHNR; CDR2 reads FQNEAQ (reference sequence). This CDR3 comprises 16 residues. The CDR3 region is CASSPSTSGVDNEQFF. DNA for the CDR3: TGTGCCAGCAGCCCATCCACTAGCGGAGTTGACAATGAGCAGTTCTTC.

The chain employs TRBV5-6 and TRBJ2-1, with TRBD2 matching 8 bases. The CDR3 spans 14 residues. Germline CDR1 is SGHDT and CDR2 is YYEEEE. The V and J ends lost 2 bases and 6 bases, in that order; junction bases with no gene match: 4. CDR3 coding DNA: TGTGCCAGCAGCTTTGCAGCGGGAGTCAATGAGCAGTTCTTC. The encoded protein is CASSFAAGVNEQFF.

The chain recombines TRBV4-2 with TRBJ1-5, with 7 bases identical to TRBD1. The CDR3 is made up of 15 amino acids. Germline CDR1 and CDR2: LGHNA and YNFKEQ. V shed 3 bases and J 7 bases; nucleotides not matched to a gene: 9. CDR3: CASSHDRTGSQPQHF. The CDR3 coding sequence is TGTGCCAGCAGCCACGATCGGACAGGATCGCAGCCCCAGCATTTT.

This chain uses TRBV10-3 with TRBJ1-2; 7 bases match TRBD1. The CDR3 extends over 14 amino acids. CDR1 is ENHRY, CDR2 SYGVKD, per germline. J lost 3 bases, V lost 0 bases, and 1 base had no gene match. Written as DNA, the CDR3 is TGTGCCATCAGTGAGTCAACAGGGGACTATGGCTACACCTTC. It is translated as CAISESTGDYGYTF.

The chain joins TRBV20-1 to TRBJ2-1; possible D gene TRBD2, 6 bases. The CDR3 covers 18 residues. Germline-derived CDR1 and CDR2 are DFQATT and SNEGSKA (reference sequence). V was pared by 1 base and J by 2 bases, with 21 bases between. The CDR3 reads CSARGRWGGWATYNEQFF. CDR3 bases: TGCAGTGCTAGAGGTCGGTGGGGAGGCTGGGCAACCTACAATGAGCAGTTCTTC.

This clonotype was picked up many times. The chain combines TRBV12-3 or TRBV12-4 with TRBJ2-3; D gene unclear. This CDR3 has 15 residues. Trimming shortened V by 0 bases and J by 0 bases, and 7 bases separated the two germline ends. CDR3 bases: TGTGCCAGCAGTTTAGCGTTGGGGAGCACAGATACGCAGTATTTT. Protein sequence: CASSLALGSTDTQYF.

This clonotype showed up just a few times. The V call is TRBV7-2, the J call TRBJ1-1, with no clear D. Germline CDR1 is SGHTA and CDR2 is FQGNSA. Trimming pared 5 bases from V and 6 bases from J, leaving 13 bases between. The CDR3 contains 13 residues. The CDR3 coding sequence is TGTGCCAGCAGCCCCCGGGGATGGTCTGAAGCTTTCTTT. Its translation is CASSPRGWSEAFF.

This clonotype was detected ten times or more. The chain is built from TRBV4-3 and TRBJ2-7; D is unresolved. In germline, CDR1 is LGHNA, CDR2 YSLEER. The germline V and J ends were trimmed by 0 bases and 0 bases, with 6 bases remaining between them. This CDR3 contains 14 residues. The CDR3 sequence: CASSQDSASYEQYF. The CDR3, as DNA: TGCGCCAGCAGCCAAGACTCAGCCTCCTACGAGCAGTACTTC.

Only a few counts were recorded for this clonotype. This chain joins TRBV20-1 and TRBJ2-7; TRBD2 matches 7 bases. Trimming took 3 bases from V and 3 from J; bases not matched to a gene: 11. Germline V gene lookup returns CDR1 DFQATT and CDR2 SNEGSKA (reference sequence). This CDR3 spans 15 amino acids. For the CDR3, the DNA is TGCAGTGCTAGCTTGGGTGCTAGCGGCATCTACGAGCAGTACTTC. Residues: CSASLGASGIYEQYF.